This TCR beta chain originates from a study of T-cell reconstitution after alpha-beta-depleted transplantation in children. A library of TCRbeta sequences, prepared with unique molecular identifiers, was generated. One entry per CDR3 protein, called by TCRdb with MiXCR from the PCR reads. The data contain about 500,000 distinct CDR3 sequences, around a third of them singletons. The CDR3 runs to 15 residues. Trimming shortened V by 5 bases and J by 1 base, and 13 bases separated the two germline ends. The chain carries TRBV12-3 or TRBV12-4 and TRBJ2-3, with no clear D. The sequence came from a human donor who donated a stem cell graft to a child with aplastic anemia. The input for sequencing was PBMCs from the stem cell graft donor, taken from the stem cell graft. CDR3 protein: CASSIMGFGTDTQYF. The DNA for the CDR3 is TGTGCCAGCAGTATAATGGGTTTCGGCACAGATACGCAGTATTTT.